This T cell receptor (beta chain) was retrieved from a study of blood T cell repertoires in COVID-19. Trimming at V came to 4 bases and at J to 9 bases, leaving 11 bases not matched to a gene. CDR1 and CDR2 from the germline V gene are SGHDT and YYEEEE. CDR3 size: 14 residues. The data were produced by immunoSEQ multiplex PCR, yet TCRdb's version contains in-frame clones alone and is incomplete. The data contain over 300,000 clones, nearly 90% of them singletons. The gene calls are TRBV5-6 and TRBJ2-5, with 8 bases that match TRBD1. This TCR was recovered from a woman in her 30s who had recovered from COVID-19. Input material: PBMCs or T cells enriched from blood (not recorded which). DNA of the CDR3: TGTGCCAGCAGCGGGACAGGCCCGGTGGGGGCCCAGTACTTC. The encoded protein is CASSGTGPVGAQYF.